The clone carrying this TCR beta chain was detected once. The antigen is not known. Germline CDR1 reads SGDLS; CDR2 reads YYNGEE. The CDR3 extends over 11 amino acids. Deletions cut 2 bases from V and 7 bases from J, with 4 bases between. Sequencing used immunoSEQ multiplex PCR; TCRdb keeps in-frame clones, though not all of them. The profile shows over 90,000 clones, over 70% of them singletons. The sample is drawn from a study of Ad26.COV2.S vaccination and SARS-CoV-2 variants. Whole-study results and caveats: Total T cell responses were possibly underestimated by TCR breadth and depth analyses. Following vaccination, spike-specific CD8+ and CD4+ T cell responses reportedly exhibited substantial breadth.

This receptor was taken from a human donor who had recovered from COVID-19. The chain employs TRBV9 and TRBJ2-1; D is uncertain. The sequencing used peripheral blood, collected after recovery from COVID-19. The CDR3: CASSVENEQFF. The CDR3 DNA is TGTGCCAGCAGCGTCGAGAATGAGCAGTTCTTC.